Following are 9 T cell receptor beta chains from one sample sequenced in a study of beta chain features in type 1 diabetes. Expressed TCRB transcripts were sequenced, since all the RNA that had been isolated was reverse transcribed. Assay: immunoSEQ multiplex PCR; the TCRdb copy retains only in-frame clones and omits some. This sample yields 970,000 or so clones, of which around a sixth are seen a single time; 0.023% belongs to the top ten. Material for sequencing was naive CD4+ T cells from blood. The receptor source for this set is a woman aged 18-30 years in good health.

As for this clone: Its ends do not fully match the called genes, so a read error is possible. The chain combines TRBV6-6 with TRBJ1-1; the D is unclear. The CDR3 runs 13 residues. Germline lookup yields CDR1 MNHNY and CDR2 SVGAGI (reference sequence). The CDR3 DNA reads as TGTGCCAGCACTTACTTCCGGGGCACTGAAGCTTTCTTT. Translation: CASTYFRGTEAFF.

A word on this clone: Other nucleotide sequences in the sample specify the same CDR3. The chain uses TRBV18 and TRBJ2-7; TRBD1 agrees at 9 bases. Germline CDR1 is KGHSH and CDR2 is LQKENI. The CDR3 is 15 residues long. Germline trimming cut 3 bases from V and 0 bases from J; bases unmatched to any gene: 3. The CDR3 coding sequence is TGTGCCAGCTCACCCGGGACAGGGAGCTCCTACGAGCAGTACTTC. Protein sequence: CASSPGTGSSYEQYF.

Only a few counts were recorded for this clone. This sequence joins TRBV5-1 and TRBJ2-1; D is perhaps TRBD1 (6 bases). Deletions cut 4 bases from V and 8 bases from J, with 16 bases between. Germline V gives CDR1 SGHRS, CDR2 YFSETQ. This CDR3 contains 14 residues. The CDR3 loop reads CASSPDQGIDEQFF. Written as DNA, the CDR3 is TGCGCCAGCAGCCCCGACCAGGGGATCGATGAGCAGTTCTTC. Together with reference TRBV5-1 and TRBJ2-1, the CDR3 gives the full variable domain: KAGVTQTPRYLIKTRGQQVTLSCSPISGHRSVSWYQQTPGQGLQFLFEYFSETQRNKGNFPGRFSGRQFSNSRSEMNVSTLELGDSALYLCASSPDQGIDEQFFGPGTRLTVL.

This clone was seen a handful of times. CDR3 DNA sequence: TGTGCCAGCAGCTTAGCTCATACCGATACGCAGTATTTT. This gives the protein CASSLAHTDTQYF. The J gene is TRBJ2-3, the V gene TRBV7-8; D is unresolved. Germline lookup yields CDR1 SGHVS and CDR2 FQNEAQ. This CDR3 is 13 amino acids long. Between the trimmed V and J ends, which lost 0 bases and 6 bases, there was a span of 7 bases.

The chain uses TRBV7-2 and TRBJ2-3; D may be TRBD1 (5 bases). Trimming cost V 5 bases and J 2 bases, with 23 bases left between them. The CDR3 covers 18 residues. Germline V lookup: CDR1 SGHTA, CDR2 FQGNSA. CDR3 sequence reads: CASSPRVLTSGHTDTQYF. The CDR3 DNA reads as TGTGCCAGCAGCCCCCGGGTCCTCACCTCCGGACACACAGATACGCAGTATTTT.

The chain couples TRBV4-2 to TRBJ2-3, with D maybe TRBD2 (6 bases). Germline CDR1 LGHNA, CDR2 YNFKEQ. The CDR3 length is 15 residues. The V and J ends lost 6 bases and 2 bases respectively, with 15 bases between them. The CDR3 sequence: CASRIGGSITDTQYF. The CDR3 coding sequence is TGTGCCAGCAGGATAGGAGGGTCCATCACAGATACGCAGTATTTT.

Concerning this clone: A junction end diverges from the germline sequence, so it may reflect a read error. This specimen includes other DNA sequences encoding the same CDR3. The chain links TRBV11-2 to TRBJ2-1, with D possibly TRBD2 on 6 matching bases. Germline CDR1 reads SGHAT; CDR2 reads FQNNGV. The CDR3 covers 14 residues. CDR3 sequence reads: CASSSQGLYNEQFF. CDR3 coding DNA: TGCGCCAGCAGCTCCCAGGGACTCTACAATGAGCAGTTCTTC.

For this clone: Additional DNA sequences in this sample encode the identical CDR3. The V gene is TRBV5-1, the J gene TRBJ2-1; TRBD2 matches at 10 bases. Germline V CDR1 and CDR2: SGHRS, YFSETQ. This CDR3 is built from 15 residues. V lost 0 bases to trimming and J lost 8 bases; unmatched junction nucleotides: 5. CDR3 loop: CASSLGLAGVDEQFF. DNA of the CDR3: TGCGCCAGCAGCTTGGGCCTAGCGGGAGTGGATGAGCAGTTCTTC. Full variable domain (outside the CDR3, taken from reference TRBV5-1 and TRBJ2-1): KAGVTQTPRYLIKTRGQQVTLSCSPISGHRSVSWYQQTPGQGLQFLFEYFSETQRNKGNFPGRFSGRQFSNSRSEMNVSTLELGDSALYLCASSLGLAGVDEQFFGPGTRLTVL.

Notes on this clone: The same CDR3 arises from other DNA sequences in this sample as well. CDR3 region: CASSLSQHYGYTF. The DNA of the CDR3 is TGTGCCAGCAGTTTATCGCAGCACTATGGCTACACCTTC. The rearrangement uses TRBV28 and TRBJ1-2, with D unclear. Trimming took off 1 base at V and 3 bases at J, with 6 bases between the two ends. This CDR3 has 13 amino acids. Germline V gene lookup returns CDR1 MDHEN and CDR2 SYDVKM.